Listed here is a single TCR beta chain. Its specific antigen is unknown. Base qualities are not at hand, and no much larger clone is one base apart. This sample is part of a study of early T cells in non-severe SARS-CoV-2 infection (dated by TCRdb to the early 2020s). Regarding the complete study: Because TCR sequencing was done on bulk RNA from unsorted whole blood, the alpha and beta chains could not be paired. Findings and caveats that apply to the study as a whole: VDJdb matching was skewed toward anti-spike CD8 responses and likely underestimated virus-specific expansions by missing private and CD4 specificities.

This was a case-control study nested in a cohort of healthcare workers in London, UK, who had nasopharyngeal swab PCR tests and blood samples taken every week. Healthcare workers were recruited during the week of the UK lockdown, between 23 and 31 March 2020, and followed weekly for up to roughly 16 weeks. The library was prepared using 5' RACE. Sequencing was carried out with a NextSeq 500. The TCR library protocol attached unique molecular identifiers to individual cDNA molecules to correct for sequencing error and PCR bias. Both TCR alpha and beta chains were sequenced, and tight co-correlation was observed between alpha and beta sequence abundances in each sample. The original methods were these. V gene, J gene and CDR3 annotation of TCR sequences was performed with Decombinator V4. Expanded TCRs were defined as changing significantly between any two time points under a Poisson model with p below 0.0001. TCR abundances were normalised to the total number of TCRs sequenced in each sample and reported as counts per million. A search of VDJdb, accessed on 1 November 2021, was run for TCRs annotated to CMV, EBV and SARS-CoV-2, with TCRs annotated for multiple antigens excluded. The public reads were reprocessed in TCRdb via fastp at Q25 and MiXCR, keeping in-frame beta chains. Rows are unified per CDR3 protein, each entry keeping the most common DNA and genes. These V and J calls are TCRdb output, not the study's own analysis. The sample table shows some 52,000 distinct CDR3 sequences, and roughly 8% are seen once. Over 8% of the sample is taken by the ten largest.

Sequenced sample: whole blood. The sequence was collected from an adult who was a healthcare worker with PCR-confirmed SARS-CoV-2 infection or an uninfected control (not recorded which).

The base sequence is TGCAGTGCCTCTAATGGCGAGCAGTACTTC. Translated, it gives CSASNGEQYF. The chain is encoded by TRBV20-1 joined to TRBJ2-7; no confident D gene assignment can be made. Measured from the cysteine to the phenylalanine, the CDR3 is 10 residues long. The CDR3 DNA has 30 bases and is translated from base 1. CDR1 and CDR2 are drawn from the germline V gene (reference sequence): DFQATT, SNEGSKA. Relative to germline, V is 6 bases shorter and J is 6 bases shorter, with 9 bases between their ends.